The 27 T cell receptor beta chains listed next were all sequenced from one sample in a study of blood T cell repertoires in COVID-19. Profiled with immunoSEQ multiplex PCR; TCRdb holds only in-frame clones, not every one. This table holds 60,000 to 85,000 clones, around 90% found once. Sequenced sample: peripheral blood. The source of these receptors is a man aged 45-65 years with acute or convalescent COVID-19.

The V gene is TRBV28, the J gene TRBJ1-1, with a possible D match to TRBD1 (5 bases). The CDR3 covers 15 residues. Trimming shortened V by 2 bases and J by 3 bases, and 13 bases separated the two germline ends. Germline V gene sequence: CDR1 MDHEN, CDR2 SYDVKM. For the CDR3, the DNA is TGTGCCAGCAGTTTAGGGACTCAAGGTTACACTGAAGCTTTCTTT. Its translation: CASSLGTQGYTEAFF. Using reference TRBV28 and TRBJ1-1 for the parts outside the CDR3, the full variable domain is DVKVTQSSRYLVKRTGEKVFLECVQDMDHENMFWYRQDPGLGLRLIYFSYDVKMKEKGDIPEGYSVSREKKERFSLILESASTNQTSMYLCASSLGTQGYTEAFFGQGTRLTVV.

V and J are TRBV30 and TRBJ2-2; TRBD2 aligns across 11 bases. This CDR3 spans 17 amino acids. Germline V CDR1 and CDR2: GTSNPN, SVGIG (reference sequence). V shed 1 base, J shed 4 bases, and the junction held 8 bases outside the gene matches. In DNA form, the CDR3 reads TGTGCCTGGAGTGCCGTTTACCTAGCGGGAGGCACCGGGGAGCTGTTTTTT. Protein: CAWSAVYLAGGTGELFF.

This clone was detected only once. The V gene is TRBV19, the J gene TRBJ1-5; maybe TRBD1 (6 bases). Germline V lookup: CDR1 LNHDA, CDR2 SQIVND (reference sequence). V was clipped by 3 bases and J by 0 bases, with 9 bases between them. There are 15 residues in the CDR3. CDR3 sequence reads: CASSIDRSSNQPQHF. The CDR3, as DNA: TGTGCCAGTAGTATCGACAGGTCTAGCAATCAGCCCCAGCATTTT.

The chain joins TRBV19 to TRBJ2-5; D remains unclear. Germline values: CDR1 LNHDA, CDR2 SQIVND (reference sequence). The V end was cut by 10 bases, the J end by 2 bases, with 14 bases between. The CDR3 contains 13 residues. In DNA, the CDR3 is TGTGCCACCTCCCGAGGCCTGCAAGAGACCCAGTACTTC. Amino acid sequence: CATSRGLQETQYF.

This clone was detected only a few times. The rearrangement links TRBV6-2 or TRBV6-3 to TRBJ1-6; 8 nucleotides match TRBD1. The CDR3 is made up of 15 amino acids. After removal of 5 bases from V and 7 bases from J, the junction contained 7 bases not matched to a gene. Germline V gene data show CDR1 as MNHEY and CDR2 as SVGEGT. The CDR3 reads CASSRYRDRNSPLHF. As DNA, the CDR3 is TGTGCCAGCAGTCGATACCGGGACAGGAATTCACCCCTCCACTTT.

The chain links TRBV5-6 to TRBJ2-5; no reliable D call. Per the germline V gene, CDR1 is SGHDT and CDR2 is YYEEEE. The CDR3 is made up of 12 amino acids. V was cut by 4 bases and J by 5 bases, with 9 bases left in between. This CDR3 is CASSRGEETQYF. The CDR3 coding sequence is TGTGCCAGCAGCCGCGGTGAGGAGACCCAGTACTTC.

This chain joins TRBV9 and TRBJ2-2; maybe TRBD1 (6 bases). CDR3 length: 16 amino acids. The germline gives CDR1 SGDLS, CDR2 YYNGEE. Trimming cost V 6 bases and J 5 bases, with 20 bases left between them. The CDR3 region is CASKNQDSPITGELFF. The CDR3 DNA reads as TGTGCCAGCAAAAATCAGGACAGCCCGATTACCGGGGAGCTGTTTTTT.

The rearrangement joins TRBV2 to TRBJ1-5; the match to TRBD1 covers 7 bases. V was clipped by 7 bases and J by 4 bases; unmatched bases: 10. Germline CDR1 SNHLY, CDR2 FYNNEI. The CDR3 sequence is 15 residues long. The DNA of the CDR3 is TGTGCCAGCAAGGGGGCAGGGGCTAATAATCAGCCCCAGCATTTT. This codes for CASKGAGANNQPQHF. The whole variable domain, remainder taken from reference TRBV2 and TRBJ1-5, is EPEVTQTPSHQVTQMGQEVILRCVPISNHLYFYWYRQILGQKVEFLVSFYNNEISEKSEIFDDQFSVERPDGSNFTLKIRSTKLEDSAMYFCASKGAGANNQPQHFGDGTRLSIL.

The genes are TRBV3-1 (or the pseudogene TRBV3-2) and TRBJ2-6; D is ambiguous. The length of the CDR3 is 16 residues. Trimming pared 4 bases from V and 0 bases from J, leaving 10 bases between. Germline assignment: CDR1 LGHDT and CDR2 YNNKEL (reference sequence). The CDR3 reads CASSRRTGSGANVLTF. The CDR3, as DNA: TGTGCCAGCAGCCGACGTACGGGCTCTGGGGCCAACGTCCTGACTTTC.

J is TRBJ2-4 and V is TRBV18; the match to TRBD1 covers 11 bases. Per germline, CDR1 KGHSH and CDR2 LQKENI. The junction had 10 bases not matched to a gene; V was cut back by 3 bases and J by 3 bases. The CDR3 is 18 residues long. Written as DNA, the CDR3 is TGTGCCAGCTCACCTTCCGGGACAGGGGGAGGTGGCAAAAACATTCAGTACTTC. Its protein product is CASSPSGTGGGGKNIQYF.

This chain connects TRBV5-5 to TRBJ1-2; D is unclear. Germline CDR1 and CDR2: SGHKS and YYEKEE (reference sequence). This CDR3 has 15 amino acids. Trimming stripped 3 bases from V and 0 bases from J, with 12 bases between. CDR3 amino acids: CASSYLGVANYGYTF. The CDR3 region has the DNA TGTGCCAGCAGCTACCTCGGGGTAGCTAACTATGGCTACACCTTC.

The CDR3 spells CASSPKESRHTGELFF. As DNA, the CDR3 is TGTGCCAGCAGCCCAAAGGAGTCGCGGCACACCGGGGAGCTGTTTTTT. This rearrangement joins TRBV7-9 to TRBJ2-2; D not certain. The CDR3 contains 16 residues. Germline CDR1 and CDR2: SEHNR and FQNEAQ (reference sequence). Trimming left V 5 bases short and J 3 bases short, with 16 bases between.

This clone appeared a few times. This sequence joins TRBV10-1 and TRBJ1-4; D gene uncertain. V lost 2 bases and J 6 bases, leaving 10 bases between the germline ends. CDR3 length: 14 residues. Germline values: CDR1 WNHNN, CDR2 SYGVQD (reference sequence). CDR3 nucleotide sequence: TGCGCCAGCAGTGAGAGGGCCGGGGATGAAAAACTGTTTTTT. Its protein is CASSERAGDEKLFF.

The chain uses TRBV5-5 and TRBJ2-5; D may be TRBD2 (6 bases). CDR3 size: 15 residues. Germline CDR1 and CDR2: SGHKS and YYEKEE (reference sequence). Between the trimmed V and J ends, which lost 3 bases and 4 bases, there was a span of 16 bases. This CDR3 reads CASSWPGTGVETQYF. The CDR3 region has the DNA TGTGCCAGCAGCTGGCCGGGAACGGGGGTAGAGACCCAGTACTTC.

The V call is TRBV3-1 (or the pseudogene TRBV3-2), the J call TRBJ2-1, with 10 bases aligning to TRBD2. This CDR3 has 15 amino acids. In germline, CDR1 is LGHDT, CDR2 YNNKEL (reference sequence). V gave up 1 base and J gave up 6 bases; unmatched junction bases: 3. CDR3 residues: CASSQASSGGNEQFF. In DNA, the CDR3 is TGTGCCAGCAGCCAAGCCTCTAGCGGGGGCAATGAGCAGTTCTTC.

The sample holds a few counts of this clone. The V and J genes are TRBV28 and TRBJ1-2; the match to TRBD1 covers 10 bases. The CDR3 runs 17 residues. J was trimmed by 4 bases and V by 6 bases; bases with no gene match: 14. From germline, CDR1 is MDHEN and CDR2 SYDVKM. Here the CDR3 DNA reads TGTGCCAGCAGCCCTCCCTCGGGACAGGGGAGGTTCTATGGCTACACCTTC. It translates to CASSPPSGQGRFYGYTF.

V usage is TRBV9 and J usage is TRBJ2-5; 14 nucleotides agree with TRBD2. Germline trimming cut 3 bases from V and 6 bases from J; bases unmatched to any gene: 7. The CDR3 is 16 amino acids. Germline V CDR1 and CDR2: SGDLS, YYNGEE. Here the CDR3 DNA reads TGTGCCAGCAGCGAACACGGGACTAGCGGGGGAAAGACCCAGTACTTC. Residues: CASSEHGTSGGKTQYF.

The V call is TRBV28, the J call TRBJ1-1, with 8 bases fitting TRBD1. CDR3 length equals 15 residues. The V gene's germline CDR1 is MDHEN and CDR2 SYDVKM. With 5 bases clipped from V and 7 bases from J, the junction kept 12 bases outside the gene matches. CDR3 DNA sequence: TGTGCCAGCAGTCTAGAACAGGGGGATTTGATTGAAGCTTTCTTT. The encoded protein is CASSLEQGDLIEAFF. Full variable domain (outside the CDR3, taken from reference TRBV28 and TRBJ1-1): DVKVTQSSRYLVKRTGEKVFLECVQDMDHENMFWYRQDPGLGLRLIYFSYDVKMKEKGDIPEGYSVSREKKERFSLILESASTNQTSMYLCASSLEQGDLIEAFFGQGTRLTVV.

Comments on this clone: This CDR3 is also generated by other DNA sequences in the sample. This sequence joins TRBV28 and TRBJ1-6; possible D gene TRBD1, 6 bases. The CDR3 loop spans 16 amino acids. V was shortened by 2 bases and J by 4 bases, with 12 bases between the two germline ends. Germline V gives CDR1 MDHEN, CDR2 SYDVKM. CDR3 DNA: TGTGCCAGCAGTTTACCGGGACACAGTTATAATTCACCCCTCCACTTT. Translated: CASSLPGHSYNSPLHF.

The CDR3, as DNA: TGTGCCAGCAGCTACCCTGGAGCCCGGACGCAGTATTTT. This translates into CASSYPGARTQYF. The V and J genes are TRBV11-2 and TRBJ2-3, with no clear D. The CDR3 consists of 13 residues. V was trimmed by 4 bases and J by 9 bases, leaving 14 bases between them. Germline V gives CDR1 SGHAT, CDR2 FQNNGV.

This sequence joins TRBV5-8 and TRBJ1-3, with D unresolved. Germline V gene data show CDR1 as SGHTS and CDR2 as YDEGEE. CDR3 length: 12 residues. V lost 3 bases, J lost 4 bases, and 5 bases lay in between. The CDR3 DNA reads as TGTGCCAGCAGCTCTGAGGGAAACACCATATATTTT. Translation gives CASSSEGNTIYF.

The chain combines TRBV5-1 with TRBJ2-3; TRBD2 aligns across 7 bases. The germline CDR1 and CDR2 sequences are SGHRS and YFSETQ. With V trimmed by 5 bases and J by 0 bases, 3 bases remained unmatched. CDR3 length: 14 amino acids. The CDR3 is CASSSGGSTDTQYF. The CDR3 DNA reads as TGCGCCAGCAGTTCGGGGGGAAGCACAGATACGCAGTATTTT.

The V call is TRBV5-1, the J call TRBJ2-7; weak D call: TRBD2 (5 bases). V shed 0 bases and J shed 2 bases, with 12 bases lying between them. There are 15 residues in the CDR3. The germline V gene encodes CDR1 SGHRS and CDR2 YFSETQ. CDR3 sequence reads: CASSLAGGSPYEQYF. The CDR3 bases are TGCGCCAGCAGCTTGGCCGGAGGCTCCCCCTACGAGCAGTACTTC.

This sequence joins TRBV7-9 and TRBJ2-2; TRBD1 agrees at 11 bases. The CDR3 extends over 15 amino acids. The V gene end was trimmed by 5 bases and the J gene end by 5 bases; junction bases not matched to a gene: 4. The germline V gene has CDR1 SEHNR and CDR2 FQNEAQ (reference sequence). The CDR3 sequence is CASSHRDRGTGELFF. The CDR3 region has the DNA TGTGCCAGCAGCCACCGGGACAGGGGGACCGGGGAGCTGTTTTTT.

The chain has TRBV19 and TRBJ1-1, with D possibly matching TRBD1 (5 bases). V lost 5 bases, J lost 1 base, and 8 bases lay in between. The germline V gene encodes CDR1 LNHDA and CDR2 SQIVND (reference sequence). The CDR3 is made up of 13 amino acids. The CDR3 spells CASSFQGNTEAFF. For the CDR3, the DNA is TGTGCCAGTAGTTTTCAGGGGAACACTGAAGCTTTCTTT.

The gene calls are TRBV11-2 and TRBJ2-1, with 11 bases fitting TRBD2. Germline CDR1 is SGHAT and CDR2 is FQNNGV. The V gene end was trimmed by 3 bases and the J gene end by 1 base; junction bases not matched to a gene: 5. This CDR3 has 17 amino acids. CDR3 DNA sequence: TGTGCCAGCAGCTTCCAGAGACTAGCGGGGTCCTACAATGAGCAGTTCTTC. It encodes CASSFQRLAGSYNEQFF.

This clone was counted only a few times. V usage is TRBV4-2 and J usage is TRBJ1-5; the D gene is possibly TRBD1 (5 bases). The V gene lost 1 base and the J gene lost 10 bases, with 14 bases spanning the gap. This CDR3 contains 14 residues. CDR1 is LGHNA and CDR2 is YNFKEQ in the germline V gene. The CDR3, as DNA: TGTGCCAGCAGCCAAGTCTTCGGGCAGGGCCCCCAGCATTTT. Translating it yields CASSQVFGQGPQHF.